These 15 T cell receptor beta chains were sequenced from one sample in a study of blood T cell repertoires in COVID-19. The method was immunoSEQ multiplex PCR; TCRdb's version includes in-frame clones alone and lacks a portion of them. The table includes roughly 350,000 clones, roughly 86% detected once. The material sequenced was peripheral blood. The receptors were sampled from a young woman with COVID-19, enrolled during active disease.

The rearrangement joins TRBV2 to TRBJ1-1; 8 bases agree with TRBD1. CDR3 size: 13 residues. V lost 9 bases to trimming and J lost 5 bases; unmatched junction nucleotides: 8. CDR1 is SNHLY and CDR2 is FYNNEI in the germline V gene. CDR3 in DNA: TGTGCCAGGGGTCAGGGGGCTGGAACTGAAGCTTTCTTT. This codes for CARGQGAGTEAFF.

This clone was observed a handful of times. The CDR3 here is CASSQGDSRDYEQYF. CDR3 sequence (DNA): TGTGCCAGCAGCCAAGGGGACAGTCGAGACTACGAGCAGTACTTC. The rearrangement joins TRBV3-1 (or the pseudogene TRBV3-2) to TRBJ2-7; the match to TRBD1 covers 7 bases. The CDR3 is made up of 15 amino acids. Germline lookup yields CDR1 LGHDT and CDR2 YNNKEL (reference sequence). The V gene end was trimmed by 1 base and the J gene end by 3 bases; junction bases not matched to a gene: 6.

The chain employs TRBV6-6 and TRBJ2-2; D remains unclear. The ends were cut back, 5 bases at V and 8 bases at J, with 18 bases in the middle. There are 15 residues in the CDR3. Germline assignment: CDR1 MNHNY and CDR2 SVGAGI (reference sequence). The CDR3 here is CASSTARGGAGELFF. CDR3 in DNA: TGTGCCAGCAGTACCGCTAGAGGTGGTGCGGGGGAGCTGTTTTTT.

This CDR3 reads CAWSPSGRKVSGELFF. Here the CDR3 DNA reads TGTGCCTGGAGTCCTAGCGGGAGAAAAGTTTCCGGGGAGCTGTTTTTT. This chain uses TRBV30 with TRBJ2-2, with 10 bases that match TRBD2. Per the germline V gene, CDR1 is GTSNPN and CDR2 is SVGIG (reference sequence). J was trimmed by 6 bases and V by 2 bases; bases with no gene match: 9. This CDR3 has 16 residues.

The gene calls are TRBV6-5 and TRBJ2-7, with 11 positions matching TRBD1. The junction had 7 bases not matched to a gene; V was cut back by 7 bases and J by 2 bases. The CDR3 runs to 15 residues. Germline V gene lookup returns CDR1 MNHEY and CDR2 SVGAGI. The CDR3 nucleotides are TGTGCCAGCACTCCTGGGGACAGGGGGGCCTACGAGCAGTACTTC. Its translation: CASTPGDRGAYEQYF.

The chain employs TRBV5-8 and TRBJ2-1; 10 positions match TRBD2. There are 16 residues in the CDR3. Germline CDR1 and CDR2: SGHTS and YDEGEE. V lost 4 bases to trimming and J lost 4 bases; unmatched junction nucleotides: 8. Here the CDR3 reads CASSTTGTSVYNEQFF. The DNA for the CDR3 is TGTGCCAGCAGCACAACCGGGACTAGCGTTTACAATGAGCAGTTCTTC. Together with reference TRBV5-8 and TRBJ2-1, the CDR3 gives the full variable domain: EAGVTQSPTHLIKTRGQQATLRCSPISGHTSVYWYQQALGLGLQFLLWYDEGEERNRGNFPPRFSGRQFPNYSSELNVNALELEDSALYLCASSTTGTSVYNEQFFGPGTRLTVL.

In nucleotides, the CDR3 is TGCGCCAGCAGCTCTGAGGGGGCATCCTACAATGAGCAGTTCTTC. This encodes CASSSEGASYNEQFF. The chain uses TRBV5-1 and TRBJ2-1, with 7 bases matching TRBD1. The CDR3 is 15 residues long. Trimming cost V 3 bases and J 1 base; bases outside gene matches: 4. Germline V lookup: CDR1 SGHRS, CDR2 YFSETQ.

The chain carries TRBV11-2 and TRBJ1-6, with TRBD1 matching over 8 bases. V trimming: 1 base; J trimming: 10 bases; junction bases outside the gene matches: 6. This CDR3 spans 15 amino acids. CDR1 and CDR2 from the germline V gene are SGHAT and FQNNGV. Here the CDR3 DNA reads TGTGCCAGCAGCTTAGTAGGACAGGGCAGATCACCCCTCCACTTT. It translates to CASSLVGQGRSPLHF.

The V call is TRBV20-1, the J call TRBJ2-5, with D perhaps matching TRBD2 (6 bases). V shed 5 bases and J shed 5 bases, with 9 bases lying between them. Germline V gene sequence: CDR1 DFQATT, CDR2 SNEGSKA (reference sequence). CDR3 length equals 11 residues. The CDR3 here is CSALGRETQYF. For the CDR3, the DNA is TGCAGTGCTTTAGGGAGGGAGACCCAGTACTTC.

The chain is built from TRBV19 and TRBJ2-3; 8 bases map to TRBD2. There are 16 residues in the CDR3. The V gene end was trimmed by 5 bases and the J gene end by 0 bases; junction bases not matched to a gene: 7. The V gene's germline CDR1 is LNHDA and CDR2 SQIVND (reference sequence). The chain's CDR3 is CASSPRGGPSTDTQYF. DNA of the CDR3: TGTGCCAGTAGTCCTCGGGGGGGACCTAGCACAGATACGCAGTATTTT.

The chain links TRBV6-2 or TRBV6-3 to TRBJ1-1; 9 bases are a match to TRBD1. CDR1 and CDR2 from the germline V gene are MNHEY and SVGEGT. Trimming took 4 bases from V and 3 from J; bases not matched to a gene: 15. This CDR3 is 18 amino acids long. Here the CDR3 reads CASSFTPGQGPGDTEAFF. In DNA form, the CDR3 reads TGTGCCAGCAGTTTTACCCCGGGACAGGGACCTGGAGACACTGAAGCTTTCTTT.

The chain is built from TRBV6-5 and TRBJ1-4; D gene uncertain. Per germline, CDR1 MNHEY and CDR2 SVGAGI. This CDR3 has 14 amino acids. The V and J ends lost 6 bases and 2 bases respectively, with 10 bases between them. CDR3 sequence: CASRTGKTNEKLFF. The DNA for the CDR3 is TGTGCCAGCAGAACCGGGAAGACTAATGAAAAACTGTTTTTT.

This clone has only one observation. V is TRBV30 and J is TRBJ1-1; TRBD1 aligns across 8 bases. Per germline, CDR1 GTSNPN and CDR2 SVGIG (reference sequence). CDR3 length equals 16 residues. J was trimmed by 5 bases and V by 2 bases; bases with no gene match: 13. The CDR3 spells CAWSLSRTGPGTEAFF. DNA for the CDR3: TGTGCCTGGAGTCTATCCCGGACAGGGCCGGGGACTGAAGCTTTCTTT. Full variable domain (missing parts from reference TRBV30 and TRBJ1-1): SQTIHQWPATLVQPVGSPLSLECTVEGTSNPNLYWYRQAAGRGLQLLFYSVGIGQISSEVPQNLSASRPQDRQFILSSKKLLLSDSGFYLCAWSLSRTGPGTEAFFGQGTRLTVV.

The chain links TRBV19 to TRBJ2-1, with TRBD2 matching 12 bases. In germline, CDR1 is LNHDA, CDR2 SQIVND (reference sequence). The CDR3 length is 19 residues. V lost 5 bases, J lost 0 bases, and 11 bases stayed unmatched. CDR3 DNA sequence: TGTGCCAGTAGTTACGGACTAGCGGGGACTCTTGGCTCCTACAATGAGCAGTTCTTC. It translates to CASSYGLAGTLGSYNEQFF.

V usage is TRBV21-1 and J usage is TRBJ2-5; TRBD1 is the table's D call, not checked against the DNA. TRBV21-1 corresponds to a pseudogene. This CDR3 has 16 amino acids. CDR3 DNA sequence: TGTGCCAGCAGCAAAGGGCCGGGACAGCAACAAGAGACCCAGTACTTC. Encoded protein: CASSKGPGQQQETQYF.